Below are 9 T cell receptor beta chains sequenced from a single sample in a study of T cells in Graves' hyperthyroidism and ophthalmopathy. The investigators amplified TCR beta CDR3 regions from RNA transcripts. TCR CDR3 regions were first amplified by RT-PCR with HTBI primers. TCRdb re-derived calls from the multiplex PCR reads in MiXCR, one entry per CDR3 protein. This sample has about 530,000 distinct CDR3 sequences; 15% to 20% occur once, and the top ten carry roughly 15%. Sequenced sample: blood. The receptors shown here come from a woman younger than 35 with Graves' ophthalmopathy.

This clonotype was seen more than once but under ten times. CDR3 protein: CSARASGQGNQPQHF. CDR3 sequence (DNA): TGCAGTGCTAGAGCTTCGGGACAGGGGAATCAGCCCCAGCATTTT. The V call is TRBV20-1, the J call TRBJ1-5; 10 nucleotides match TRBD1. Germline lookup yields CDR1 DFQATT and CDR2 SNEGSKA (reference sequence). J gave up 4 bases and V 1 base, and 4 bases lay outside the gene matches. The CDR3 extends over 15 amino acids.

The chain has TRBV19 and TRBJ2-1; D is perhaps TRBD1 (5 bases). The V end was cut by 0 bases, the J end by 7 bases, with 7 bases between. In germline, CDR1 is LNHDA, CDR2 SQIVND (reference sequence). This CDR3 spans 13 amino acids. In DNA form, the CDR3 reads TGTGCCAGTAGTATAGATGGGGCTAATGAGCAGTTCTTC. Its protein is CASSIDGANEQFF.

This clonotype has just a few counts. The chain joins TRBV7-9 to TRBJ2-1, with 8 bases aligning to TRBD1. The V gene's germline CDR1 is SEHNR and CDR2 FQNEAQ (reference sequence). V dropped 5 bases and J dropped 10; count of bases not matched to a gene: 7. This CDR3 is built from 13 residues. This CDR3 is CASSDRGEGEQFF. CDR3 DNA: TGTGCCAGCAGCGACAGGGGAGAGGGGGAGCAGTTCTTC.

The V gene is TRBV12-3 or TRBV12-4, the J gene TRBJ2-5; D is ambiguous. This CDR3 spans 13 amino acids. V was cut by 6 bases and J by 2 bases, with 10 bases left in between. The CDR3 coding sequence is TGTGCCAGCAGGCTTTTAGGGCAAGAGACCCAGTACTTC. It specifies CASRLLGQETQYF.

This clonotype was seen a few times. V usage is TRBV7-3 and J usage is TRBJ2-1; 12 nucleotides align to TRBD2. Germline values: CDR1 SGHTA, CDR2 FQGTGA. Trimming cost V 3 bases and J 10 bases; bases outside gene matches: 7. The CDR3 contains 15 residues. In nucleotides, the CDR3 is TGTGCCAGCAGCTTTTCTAGCGGGGGGGTTCCGGAGCAGTTCTTC. Protein sequence: CASSFSSGGVPEQFF.

To note about this clonotype: A much more abundant neighbour one base away suggests this may be a read error. The rearrangement uses TRBV30 and TRBJ1-5, with TRBD1 matching over 7 bases. Looked up from germline, CDR1 is GTSNPN and CDR2 is SVGIG (reference sequence). The CDR3 totals 14 residues. The trim removed 5 bases at V and 6 bases at J, leaving 10 bases unmatched. The CDR3 region is CAWQGDRGSQPQHF. In DNA form, the CDR3 reads TGTGCCTGGCAGGGGGACAGAGGAAGTCAGCCCCAGCATTTT.

For the CDR3, the DNA is TGTGCTAGTGGTTTGGTCACCGGGGGAAGGGAATCCTACAATGAGCAGTTCTTC. It encodes CASGLVTGGRESYNEQFF. V and J are TRBV12-5 and TRBJ2-1, with D possibly matching TRBD2 (6 bases). Trimming cost V 0 bases and J 1 base, with 16 bases left between them. This CDR3 is built from 18 residues. The germline gives CDR1 LGHNT, CDR2 FRNRAP.

The V and J genes are TRBV27 and TRBJ2-7; D possibly corresponds to TRBD1 (6 bases). Germline loops: CDR1 MNHEY, CDR2 SMNVEV (reference sequence). The CDR3 covers 13 residues. V lost 5 bases and J 0 bases, leaving 8 bases between the germline ends. The CDR3: CASSKDSSYEQYF. The CDR3 DNA follows: TGTGCCAGCAGTAAGGACAGCTCCTACGAGCAGTACTTC.

This clonotype has at least ten counts. The chain employs TRBV19 and TRBJ1-1; 8 bases align to TRBD1. Looked up from germline, CDR1 is LNHDA and CDR2 is SQIVND (reference sequence). This CDR3 spans 13 amino acids. V was pared by 9 bases and J by 1 base, with 4 bases of the junction left unmatched. In DNA, the CDR3 is TGTGCCAGCAACACAGGGGGGAACACTGAAGCTTTCTTT. Translating it yields CASNTGGNTEAFF.